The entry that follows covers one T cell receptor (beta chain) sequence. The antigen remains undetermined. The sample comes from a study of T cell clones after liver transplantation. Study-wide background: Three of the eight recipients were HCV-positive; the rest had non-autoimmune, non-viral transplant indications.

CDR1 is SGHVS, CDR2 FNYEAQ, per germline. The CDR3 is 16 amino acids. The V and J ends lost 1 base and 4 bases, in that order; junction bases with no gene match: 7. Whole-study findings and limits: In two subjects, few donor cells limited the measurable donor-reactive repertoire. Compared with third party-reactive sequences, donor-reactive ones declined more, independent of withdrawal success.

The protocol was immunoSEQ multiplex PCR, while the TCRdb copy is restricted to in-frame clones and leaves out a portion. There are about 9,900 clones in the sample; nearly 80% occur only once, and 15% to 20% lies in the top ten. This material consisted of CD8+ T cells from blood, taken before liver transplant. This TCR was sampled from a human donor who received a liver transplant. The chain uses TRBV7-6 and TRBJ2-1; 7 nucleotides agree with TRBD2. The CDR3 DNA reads TGTGCCAGCAGCTTAGGGTCGGGGCGGGGGTACAATGAGCAGTTCTTC. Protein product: CASSLGSGRGYNEQFF. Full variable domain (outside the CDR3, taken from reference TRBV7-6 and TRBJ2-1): GAGVSQSPRYKVTKRGQDVALRCDPISGHVSLYWYRQALGQGPEFLTYFNYEAQQDKSGLPNDRFSAERPEGSISTLTIQRTEQRDSAMYRCASSLGSGRGYNEQFFGPGTRLTVL.